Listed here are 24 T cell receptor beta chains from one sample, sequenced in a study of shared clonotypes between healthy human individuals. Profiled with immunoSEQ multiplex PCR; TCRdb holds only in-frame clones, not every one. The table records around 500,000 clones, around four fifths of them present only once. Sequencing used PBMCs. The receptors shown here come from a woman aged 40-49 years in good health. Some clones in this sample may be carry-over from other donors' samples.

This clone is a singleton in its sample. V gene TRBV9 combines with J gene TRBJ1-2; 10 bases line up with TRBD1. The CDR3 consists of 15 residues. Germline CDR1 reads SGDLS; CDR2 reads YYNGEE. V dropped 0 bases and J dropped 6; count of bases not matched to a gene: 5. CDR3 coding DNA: TGTGCCAGCAGCGTAGCTATGGGGACAGGGGATGGCTACACCTTC. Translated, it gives CASSVAMGTGDGYTF.

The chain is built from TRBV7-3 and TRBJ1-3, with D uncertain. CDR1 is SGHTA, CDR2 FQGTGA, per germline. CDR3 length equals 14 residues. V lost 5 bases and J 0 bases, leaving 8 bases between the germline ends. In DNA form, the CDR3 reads TGTGCCAGCAGCCCCACCAACTCTGGAAACACCATATATTTT. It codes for CASSPTNSGNTIYF.

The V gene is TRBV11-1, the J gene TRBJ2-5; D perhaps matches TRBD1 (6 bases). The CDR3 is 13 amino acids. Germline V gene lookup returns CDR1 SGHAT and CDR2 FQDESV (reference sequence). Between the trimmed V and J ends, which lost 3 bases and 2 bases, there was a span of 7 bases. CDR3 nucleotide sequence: TGTGCCAGCAGCTTCGGACAGCAAGAGACCCAGTACTTC. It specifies CASSFGQQETQYF. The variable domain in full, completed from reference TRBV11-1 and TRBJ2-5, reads EAEVAQSPRYKITEKSQAVAFWCDPISGHATLYWYRQILGQGPELLVQFQDESVVDDSQLPKDRFSAERLKGVDSTLKIQPAELGDSAMYLCASSFGQQETQYFGPGTRLLVL.

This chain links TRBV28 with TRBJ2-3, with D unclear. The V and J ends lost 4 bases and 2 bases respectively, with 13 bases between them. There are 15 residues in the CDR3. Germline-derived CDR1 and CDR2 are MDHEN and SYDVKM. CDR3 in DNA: TGTGCCAGCAGTTCCCGTTTCCCCCCCACAGATACGCAGTATTTT. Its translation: CASSSRFPPTDTQYF.

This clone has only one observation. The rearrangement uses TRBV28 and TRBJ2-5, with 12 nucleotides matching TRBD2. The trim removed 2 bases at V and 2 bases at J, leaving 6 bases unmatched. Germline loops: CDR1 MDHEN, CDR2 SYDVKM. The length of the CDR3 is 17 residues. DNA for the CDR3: TGTGCCAGCAGTTTACGGCGACTAGCGGGAGTTCAAGAGACCCAGTACTTC. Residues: CASSLRRLAGVQETQYF.

CDR3 DNA sequence: TGTGCCAGCAGCGTCGGGGCCGGGAGGGCCGGGAATGAGCAGTTCTTC. Its translation: CASSVGAGRAGNEQFF. This chain uses TRBV9 with TRBJ2-1; 8 bases fit TRBD2. Germline V gives CDR1 SGDLS, CDR2 YYNGEE. The CDR3 spans 16 residues. Losses at the gene ends were 2 bases for V and 7 bases for J; bases not matched to a gene: 11.

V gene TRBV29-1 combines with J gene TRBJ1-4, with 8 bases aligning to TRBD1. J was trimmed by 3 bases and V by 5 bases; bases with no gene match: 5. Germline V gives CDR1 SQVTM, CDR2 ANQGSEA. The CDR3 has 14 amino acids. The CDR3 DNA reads TGCAGCGTTCTAGGGACAGGTTCTAATGAAAAACTGTTTTTT. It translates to CSVLGTGSNEKLFF.

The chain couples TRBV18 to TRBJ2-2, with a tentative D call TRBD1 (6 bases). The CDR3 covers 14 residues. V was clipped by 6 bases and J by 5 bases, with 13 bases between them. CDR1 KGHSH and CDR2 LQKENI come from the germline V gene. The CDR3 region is CASSEQGRTGELFF. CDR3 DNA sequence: TGTGCCAGCTCCGAACAGGGTCGGACCGGGGAGCTGTTTTTT. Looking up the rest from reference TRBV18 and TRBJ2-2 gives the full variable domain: NAGVMQNPRHLVRRRGQEARLRCSPMKGHSHVYWYRQLPEEGLKFMVYLQKENIIDESGMPKERFSAEFPKEGPSILRIQQVVRGDSAAYFCASSEQGRTGELFFGEGSRLTVL.

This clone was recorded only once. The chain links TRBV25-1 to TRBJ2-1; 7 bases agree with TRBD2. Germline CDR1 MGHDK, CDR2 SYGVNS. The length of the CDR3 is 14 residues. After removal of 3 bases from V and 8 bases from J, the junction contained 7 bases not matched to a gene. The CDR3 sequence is CASSDPRGSDEQFF. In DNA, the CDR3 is TGTGCCAGCAGTGACCCGCGCGGGAGCGATGAGCAGTTCTTC.

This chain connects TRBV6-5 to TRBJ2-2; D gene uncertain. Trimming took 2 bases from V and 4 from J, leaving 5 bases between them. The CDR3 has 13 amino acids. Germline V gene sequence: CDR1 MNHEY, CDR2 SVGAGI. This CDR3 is CASSYQLTGELFF. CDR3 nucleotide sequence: TGTGCCAGCAGTTACCAGCTCACCGGGGAGCTGTTTTTT.

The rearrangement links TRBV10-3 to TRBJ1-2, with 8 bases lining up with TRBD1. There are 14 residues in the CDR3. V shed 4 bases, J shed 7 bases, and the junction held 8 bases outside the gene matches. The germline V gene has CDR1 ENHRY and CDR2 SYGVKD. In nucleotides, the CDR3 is TGTGCCATCAGTGGCAGGGGGCAGGTTGGTGGCTACACCTTC. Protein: CAISGRGQVGGYTF.

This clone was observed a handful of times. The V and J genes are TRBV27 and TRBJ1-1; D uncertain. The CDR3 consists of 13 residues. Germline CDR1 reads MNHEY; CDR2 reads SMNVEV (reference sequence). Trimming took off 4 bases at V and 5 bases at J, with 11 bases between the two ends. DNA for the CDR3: TGTGCCAGCAGTTCTTTAAGAGCTACTGAAGCTTTCTTT. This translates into CASSSLRATEAFF.

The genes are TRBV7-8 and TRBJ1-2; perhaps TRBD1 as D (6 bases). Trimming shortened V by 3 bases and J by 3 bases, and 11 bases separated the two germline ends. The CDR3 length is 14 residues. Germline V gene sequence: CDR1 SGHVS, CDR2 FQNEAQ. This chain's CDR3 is CASSLGAGDYGYTF. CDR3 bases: TGTGCCAGCAGCTTGGGGGCAGGAGACTATGGCTACACCTTC.

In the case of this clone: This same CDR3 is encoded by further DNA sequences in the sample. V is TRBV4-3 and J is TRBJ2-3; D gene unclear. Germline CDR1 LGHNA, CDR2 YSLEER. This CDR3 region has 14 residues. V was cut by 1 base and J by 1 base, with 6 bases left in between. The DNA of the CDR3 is TGCGCCAGCAGCCAAGGTCGGGGCACAGATACGCAGTATTTT. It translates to CASSQGRGTDTQYF.

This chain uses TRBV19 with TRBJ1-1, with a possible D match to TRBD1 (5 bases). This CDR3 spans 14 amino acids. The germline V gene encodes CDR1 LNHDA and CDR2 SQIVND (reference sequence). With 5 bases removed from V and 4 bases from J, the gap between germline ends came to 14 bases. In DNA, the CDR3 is TGTGCCAGTAGTCTCGGGACGGGCGGCACTGAAGCTTTCTTT. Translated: CASSLGTGGTEAFF.

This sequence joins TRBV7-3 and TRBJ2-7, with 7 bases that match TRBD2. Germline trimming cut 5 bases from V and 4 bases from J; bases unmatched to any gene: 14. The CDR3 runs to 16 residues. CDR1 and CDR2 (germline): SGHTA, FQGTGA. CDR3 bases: TGTGCCAGCAGCCCCCAGGGCGGGAGCGGTCGGTACGAGCAGTACTTC. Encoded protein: CASSPQGGSGRYEQYF.

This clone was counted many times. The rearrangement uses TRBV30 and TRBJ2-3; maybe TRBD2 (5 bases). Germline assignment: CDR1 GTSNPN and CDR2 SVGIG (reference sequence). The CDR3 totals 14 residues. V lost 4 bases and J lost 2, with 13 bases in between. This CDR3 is CAWKSRADTDTQYF. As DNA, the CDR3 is TGTGCCTGGAAGTCCCGAGCGGACACAGATACGCAGTATTTT.

The CDR3, as DNA: TGTGCCAGCTCCAGGGCAGGTTCATACAATGAGCAGTTCTTC. It translates to CASSRAGSYNEQFF. The chain uses TRBV18 and TRBJ2-1; D may be TRBD1 (5 bases). The germline gives CDR1 KGHSH, CDR2 LQKENI. Trimming pared 6 bases from V and 4 bases from J, leaving 13 bases between. The CDR3 loop spans 14 amino acids. The variable domain in full, completed from reference TRBV18 and TRBJ2-1, reads NAGVMQNPRHLVRRRGQEARLRCSPMKGHSHVYWYRQLPEEGLKFMVYLQKENIIDESGMPKERFSAEFPKEGPSILRIQQVVRGDSAAYFCASSRAGSYNEQFFGPGTRLTVL.

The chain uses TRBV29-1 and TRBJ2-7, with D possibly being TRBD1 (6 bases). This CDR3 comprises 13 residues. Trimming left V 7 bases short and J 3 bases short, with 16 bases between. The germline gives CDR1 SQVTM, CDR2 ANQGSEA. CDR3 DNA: TGCAGCGCTGTTGTGAGGGACATCTACGAGCAGTACTTC. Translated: CSAVVRDIYEQYF.

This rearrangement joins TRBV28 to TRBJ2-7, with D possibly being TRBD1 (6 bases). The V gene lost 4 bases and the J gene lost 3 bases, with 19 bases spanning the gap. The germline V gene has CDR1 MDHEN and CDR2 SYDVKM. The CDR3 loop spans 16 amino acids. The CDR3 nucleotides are TGTGCCAGCAGTTCACCTGCAGGGGTTTATGGCTACGAGCAGTACTTC. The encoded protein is CASSSPAGVYGYEQYF.

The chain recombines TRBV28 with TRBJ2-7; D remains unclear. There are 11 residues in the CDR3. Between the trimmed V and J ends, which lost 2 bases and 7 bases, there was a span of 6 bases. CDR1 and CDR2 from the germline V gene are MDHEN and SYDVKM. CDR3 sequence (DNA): TGTGCCAGCAGTTTAGCGAGGGAGCAGTACTTC. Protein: CASSLAREQYF.

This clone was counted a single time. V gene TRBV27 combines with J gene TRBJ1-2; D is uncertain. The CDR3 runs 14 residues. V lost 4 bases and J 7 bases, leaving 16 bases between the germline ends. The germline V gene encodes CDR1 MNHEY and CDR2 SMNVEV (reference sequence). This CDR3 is CASSSHRREGGYTF. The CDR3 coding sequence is TGTGCCAGCAGTTCCCACAGAAGGGAGGGTGGCTACACCTTC.

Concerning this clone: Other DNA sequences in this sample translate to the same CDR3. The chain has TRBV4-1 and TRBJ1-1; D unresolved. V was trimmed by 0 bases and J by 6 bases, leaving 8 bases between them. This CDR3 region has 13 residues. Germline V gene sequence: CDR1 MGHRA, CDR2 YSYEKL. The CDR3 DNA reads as TGCGCCAGCAGCCAAGATCCTGGGGCTGAAGCTTTCTTT. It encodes CASSQDPGAEAFF.

The CDR3 nucleotides are TGTGCCAGCAGAAGGACAGGTGCTGGAAACACCATATATTTT. As protein: CASRRTGAGNTIYF. This chain connects TRBV27 to TRBJ1-3; 7 bases agree with TRBD1. The length of the CDR3 is 14 residues. The germline V gene encodes CDR1 MNHEY and CDR2 SMNVEV (reference sequence). Losses at the gene ends were 6 bases for V and 2 bases for J; bases not matched to a gene: 4.